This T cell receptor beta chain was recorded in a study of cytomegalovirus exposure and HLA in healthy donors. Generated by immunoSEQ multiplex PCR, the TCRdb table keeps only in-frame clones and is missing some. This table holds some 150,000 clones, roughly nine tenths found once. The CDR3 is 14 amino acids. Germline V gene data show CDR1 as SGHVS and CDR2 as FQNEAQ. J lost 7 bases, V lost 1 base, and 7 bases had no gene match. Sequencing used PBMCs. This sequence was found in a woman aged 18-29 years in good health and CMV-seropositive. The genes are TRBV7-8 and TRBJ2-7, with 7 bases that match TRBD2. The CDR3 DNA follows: TGTGCCAGCAGCTTAGAAGCGGGGACGCGAGAGCAGTACTTC. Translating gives CASSLEAGTREQYF.